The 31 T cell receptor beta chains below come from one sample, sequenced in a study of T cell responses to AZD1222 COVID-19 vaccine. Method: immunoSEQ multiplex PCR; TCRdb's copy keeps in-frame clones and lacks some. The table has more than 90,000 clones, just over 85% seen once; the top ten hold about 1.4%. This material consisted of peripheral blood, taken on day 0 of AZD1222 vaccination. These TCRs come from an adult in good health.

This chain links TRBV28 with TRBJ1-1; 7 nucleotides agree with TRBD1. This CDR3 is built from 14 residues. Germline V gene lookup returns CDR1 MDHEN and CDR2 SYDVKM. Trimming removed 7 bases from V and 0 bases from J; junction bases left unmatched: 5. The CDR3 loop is CASTRDRVNTEAFF. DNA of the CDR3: TGTGCCAGCACCCGGGACAGAGTGAACACTGAAGCTTTCTTT.

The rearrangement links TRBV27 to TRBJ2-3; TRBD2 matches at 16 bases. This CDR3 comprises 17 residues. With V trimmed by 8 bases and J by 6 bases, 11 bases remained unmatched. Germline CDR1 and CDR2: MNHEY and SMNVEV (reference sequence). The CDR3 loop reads CASSLGLAGGSGDTQYF. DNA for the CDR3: TGTGCCAGCTCATTGGGACTAGCGGGAGGGTCCGGGGATACGCAGTATTTT.

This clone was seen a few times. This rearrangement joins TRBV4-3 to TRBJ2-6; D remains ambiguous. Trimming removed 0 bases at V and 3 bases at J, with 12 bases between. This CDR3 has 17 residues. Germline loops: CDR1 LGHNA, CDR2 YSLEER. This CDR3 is CASSQDGSPSGANVLTF. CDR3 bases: TGCGCCAGCAGCCAAGACGGTTCCCCGAGTGGGGCCAACGTCCTGACTTTC.

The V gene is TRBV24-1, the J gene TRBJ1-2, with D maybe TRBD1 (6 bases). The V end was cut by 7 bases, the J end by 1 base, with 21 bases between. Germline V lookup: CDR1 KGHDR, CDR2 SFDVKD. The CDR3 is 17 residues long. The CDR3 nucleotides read TGTGCCACCAGCCCAGGCGGGGGCGCTGGAGTTAACTATGGCTACACCTTC. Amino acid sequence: CATSPGGGAGVNYGYTF.

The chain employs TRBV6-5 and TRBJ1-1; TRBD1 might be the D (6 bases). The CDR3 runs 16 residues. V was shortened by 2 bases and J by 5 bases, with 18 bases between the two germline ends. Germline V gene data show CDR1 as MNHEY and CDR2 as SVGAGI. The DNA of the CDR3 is TGTGCCAGCAGTTACGGCAACAGGGCTGGGAGGACTGAAGCTTTCTTT. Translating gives CASSYGNRAGRTEAFF.

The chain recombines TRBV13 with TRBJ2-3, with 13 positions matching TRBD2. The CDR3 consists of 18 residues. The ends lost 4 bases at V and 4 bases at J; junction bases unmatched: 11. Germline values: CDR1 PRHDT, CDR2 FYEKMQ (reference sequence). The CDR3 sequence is CASSSKTETSGRSDTQYF. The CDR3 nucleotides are TGTGCCAGCAGCTCGAAGACCGAGACTAGCGGGAGGTCAGATACGCAGTATTTT. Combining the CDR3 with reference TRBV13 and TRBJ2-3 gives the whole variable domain AAGVIQSPRHLIKEKRETATLKCYPIPRHDTVYWYQQGPGQDPQFLISFYEKMQSDKGSIPDRFSAQQFSDYHSELNMSSLELGDSALYFCASSSKTETSGRSDTQYFGPGTRLTVL.

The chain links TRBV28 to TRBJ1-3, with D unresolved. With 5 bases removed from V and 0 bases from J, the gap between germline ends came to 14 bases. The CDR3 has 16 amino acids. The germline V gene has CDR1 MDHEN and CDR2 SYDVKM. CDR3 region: CASSPAGSLSGNTIYF. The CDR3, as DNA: TGTGCCAGCAGTCCCGCGGGCAGCCTCTCTGGAAACACCATATATTTT.

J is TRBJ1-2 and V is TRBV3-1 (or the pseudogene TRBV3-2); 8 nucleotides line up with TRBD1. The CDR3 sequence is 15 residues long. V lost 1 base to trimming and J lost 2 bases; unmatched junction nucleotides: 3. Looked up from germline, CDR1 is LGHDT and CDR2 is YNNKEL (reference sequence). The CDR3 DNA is TGTGCCAGCAGCCAAGCCGGGACAGGAAACTATGGCTACACCTTC. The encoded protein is CASSQAGTGNYGYTF.

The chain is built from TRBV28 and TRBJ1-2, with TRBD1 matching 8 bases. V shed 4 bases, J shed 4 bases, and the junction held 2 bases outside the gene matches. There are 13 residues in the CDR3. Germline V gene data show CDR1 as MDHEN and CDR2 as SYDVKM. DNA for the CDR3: TGTGCCAGCAGTTCCGGACAGGGCTATGGCTACACCTTC. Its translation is CASSSGQGYGYTF.

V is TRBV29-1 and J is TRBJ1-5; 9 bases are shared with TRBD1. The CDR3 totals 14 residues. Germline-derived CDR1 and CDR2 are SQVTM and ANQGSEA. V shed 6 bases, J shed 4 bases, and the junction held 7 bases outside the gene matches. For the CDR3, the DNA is TGCAGCGTCAAACAGGGGGCAGGGAATCAGCCCCAGCATTTT. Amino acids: CSVKQGAGNQPQHF.

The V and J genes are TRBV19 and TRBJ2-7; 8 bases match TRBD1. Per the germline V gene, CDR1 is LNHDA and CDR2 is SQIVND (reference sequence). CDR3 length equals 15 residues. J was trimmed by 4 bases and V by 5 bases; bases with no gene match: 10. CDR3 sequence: CASSEGQVGAYEQYF. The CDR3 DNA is TGTGCCAGTAGTGAGGGACAGGTGGGGGCATACGAGCAGTACTTC.

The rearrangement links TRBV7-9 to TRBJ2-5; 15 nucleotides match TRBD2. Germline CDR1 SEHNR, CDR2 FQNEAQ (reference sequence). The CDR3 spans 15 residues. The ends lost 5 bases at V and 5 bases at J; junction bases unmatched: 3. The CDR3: CASSPGLAGGETQYF. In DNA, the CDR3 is TGTGCCAGCAGCCCCGGACTAGCGGGGGGGGAGACCCAGTACTTC.

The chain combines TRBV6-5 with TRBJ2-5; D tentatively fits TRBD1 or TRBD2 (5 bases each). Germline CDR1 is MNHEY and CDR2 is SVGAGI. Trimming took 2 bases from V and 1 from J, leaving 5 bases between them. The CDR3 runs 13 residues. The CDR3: CASSYGGQETQYF. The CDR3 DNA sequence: TGTGCCAGCAGTTACGGGGGCCAAGAGACCCAGTACTTC.

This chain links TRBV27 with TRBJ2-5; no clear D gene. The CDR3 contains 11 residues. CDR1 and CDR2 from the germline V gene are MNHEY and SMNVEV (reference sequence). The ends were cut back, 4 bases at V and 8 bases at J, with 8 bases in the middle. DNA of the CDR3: TGTGCCAGCAGTTCAGGCGGAACCCAGTACTTC. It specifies CASSSGGTQYF.

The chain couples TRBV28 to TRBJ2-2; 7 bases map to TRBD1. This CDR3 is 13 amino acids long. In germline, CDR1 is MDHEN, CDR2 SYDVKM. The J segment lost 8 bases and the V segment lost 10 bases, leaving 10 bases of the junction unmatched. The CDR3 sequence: CATVTGSVGELFF. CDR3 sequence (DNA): TGTGCCACCGTGACAGGGAGCGTTGGGGAGCTGTTTTTT.

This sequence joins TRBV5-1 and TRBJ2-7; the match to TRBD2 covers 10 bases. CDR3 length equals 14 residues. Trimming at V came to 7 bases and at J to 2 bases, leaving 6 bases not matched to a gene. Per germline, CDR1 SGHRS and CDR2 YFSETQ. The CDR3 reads CASARTSGTYEQYF. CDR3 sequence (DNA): TGCGCCAGCGCTCGTACTAGCGGGACCTACGAGCAGTACTTC.

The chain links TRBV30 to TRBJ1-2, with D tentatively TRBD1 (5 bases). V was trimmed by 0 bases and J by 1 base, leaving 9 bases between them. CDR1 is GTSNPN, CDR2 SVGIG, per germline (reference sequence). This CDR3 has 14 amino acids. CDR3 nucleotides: TGTGCCTGGAGTGTCGGAGGGGTTAACTATGGCTACACCTTC. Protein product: CAWSVGGVNYGYTF.

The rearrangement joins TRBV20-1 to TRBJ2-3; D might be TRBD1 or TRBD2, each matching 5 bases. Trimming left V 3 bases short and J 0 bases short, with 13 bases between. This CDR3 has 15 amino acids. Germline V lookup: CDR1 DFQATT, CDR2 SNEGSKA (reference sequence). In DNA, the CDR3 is TGCAGTGCTAGTGGGGACGCGTCTAGCACAGATACGCAGTATTTT. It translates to CSASGDASSTDTQYF.

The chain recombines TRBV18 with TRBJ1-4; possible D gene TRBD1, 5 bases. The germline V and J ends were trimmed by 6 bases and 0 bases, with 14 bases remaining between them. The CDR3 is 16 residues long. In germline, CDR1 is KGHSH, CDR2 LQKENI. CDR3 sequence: CASSAQQGATNEKLFF. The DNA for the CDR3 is TGTGCCAGCTCGGCCCAGCAGGGAGCAACTAATGAAAAACTGTTTTTT.

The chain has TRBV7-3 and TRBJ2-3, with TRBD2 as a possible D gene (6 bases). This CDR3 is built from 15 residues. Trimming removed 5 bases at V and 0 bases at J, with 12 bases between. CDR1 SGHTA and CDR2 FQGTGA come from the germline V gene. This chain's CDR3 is CASSDFSGSTDTQYF. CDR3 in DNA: TGTGCCAGCAGCGACTTTAGCGGAAGCACAGATACGCAGTATTTT. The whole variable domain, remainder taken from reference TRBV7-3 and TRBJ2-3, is GAGVSQTPSNKVTEKGKYVELRCDPISGHTALYWYRQSLGQGPEFLIYFQGTGAADDSGLPNDRFFAVRPEGSVSTLKIQRTERGDSAVYLCASSDFSGSTDTQYFGPGTRLTVL.

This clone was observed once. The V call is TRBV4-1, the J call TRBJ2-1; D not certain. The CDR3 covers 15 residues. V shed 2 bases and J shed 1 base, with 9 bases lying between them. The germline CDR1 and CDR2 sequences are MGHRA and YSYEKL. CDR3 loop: CASSQIQWSYNEQFF. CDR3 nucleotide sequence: TGCGCCAGCAGCCAAATTCAGTGGTCCTACAATGAGCAGTTCTTC.

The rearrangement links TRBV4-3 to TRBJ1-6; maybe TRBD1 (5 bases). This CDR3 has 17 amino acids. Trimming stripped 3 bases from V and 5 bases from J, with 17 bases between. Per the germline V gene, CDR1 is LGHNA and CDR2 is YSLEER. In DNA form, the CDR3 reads TGCGCCAGCAGCCAGATGGCCGGGACTCCAAATAATTCACCCCTCCACTTT. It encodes CASSQMAGTPNNSPLHF.

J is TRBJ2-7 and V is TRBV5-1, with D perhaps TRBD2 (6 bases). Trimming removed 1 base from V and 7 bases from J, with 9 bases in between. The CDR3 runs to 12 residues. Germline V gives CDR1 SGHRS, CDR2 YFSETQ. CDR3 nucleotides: TGCGCCAGCAGCTTGTGGGGGAGGGAGCAGTACTTC. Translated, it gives CASSLWGREQYF. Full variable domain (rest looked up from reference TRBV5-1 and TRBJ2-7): KAGVTQTPRYLIKTRGQQVTLSCSPISGHRSVSWYQQTPGQGLQFLFEYFSETQRNKGNFPGRFSGRQFSNSRSEMNVSTLELGDSALYLCASSLWGREQYFGPGTRLTVT.

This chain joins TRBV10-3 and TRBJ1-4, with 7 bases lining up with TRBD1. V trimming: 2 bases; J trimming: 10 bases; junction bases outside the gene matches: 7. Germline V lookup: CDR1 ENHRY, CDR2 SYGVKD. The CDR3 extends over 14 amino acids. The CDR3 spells CAISEKGAEGKLFF. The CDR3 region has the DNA TGTGCCATCAGTGAGAAGGGGGCGGAAGGAAAACTGTTTTTT.

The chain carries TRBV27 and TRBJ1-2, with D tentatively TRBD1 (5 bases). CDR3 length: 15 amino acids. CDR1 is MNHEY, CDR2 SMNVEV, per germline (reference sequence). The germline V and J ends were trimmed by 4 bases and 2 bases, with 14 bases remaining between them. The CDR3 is CASSYRGSGNYGYTF. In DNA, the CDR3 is TGTGCCAGCAGTTATAGGGGCAGCGGAAACTATGGCTACACCTTC.

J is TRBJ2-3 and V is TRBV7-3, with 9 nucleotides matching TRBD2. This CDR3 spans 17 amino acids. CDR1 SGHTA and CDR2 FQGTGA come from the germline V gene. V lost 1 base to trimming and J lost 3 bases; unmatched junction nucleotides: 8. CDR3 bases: TGTGCCAGCAGCTTAAGGCGGGAGGGCTCAGGAACAGATACGCAGTATTTT. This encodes CASSLRREGSGTDTQYF.

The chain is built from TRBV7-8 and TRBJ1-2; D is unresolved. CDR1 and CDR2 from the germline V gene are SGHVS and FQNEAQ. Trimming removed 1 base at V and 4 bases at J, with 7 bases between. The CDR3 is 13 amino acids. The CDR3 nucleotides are TGTGCCAGCAGCTTAGGACCGAGCTATGGCTACACCTTC. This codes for CASSLGPSYGYTF.

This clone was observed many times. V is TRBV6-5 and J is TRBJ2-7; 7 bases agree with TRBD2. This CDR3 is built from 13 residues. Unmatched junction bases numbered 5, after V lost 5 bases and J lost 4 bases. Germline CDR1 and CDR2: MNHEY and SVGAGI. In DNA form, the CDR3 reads TGTGCCAGCAGTAGCGGGACGACTTACGAGCAGTACTTC. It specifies CASSSGTTYEQYF.

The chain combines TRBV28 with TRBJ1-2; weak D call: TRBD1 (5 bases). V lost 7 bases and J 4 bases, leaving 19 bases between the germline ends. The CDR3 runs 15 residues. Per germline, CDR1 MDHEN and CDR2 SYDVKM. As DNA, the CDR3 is TGTGCCAGCAACCCCTGGGGGGGAGATGGCTATGGCTACACCTTC. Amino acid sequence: CASNPWGGDGYGYTF.

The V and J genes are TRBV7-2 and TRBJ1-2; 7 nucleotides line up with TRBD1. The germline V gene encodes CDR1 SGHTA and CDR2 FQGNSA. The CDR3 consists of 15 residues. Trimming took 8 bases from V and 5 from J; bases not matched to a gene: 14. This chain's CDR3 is CASASTGADGYGYTF. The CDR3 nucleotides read TGTGCCAGCGCCTCAACAGGGGCCGACGGGTATGGCTACACCTTC.

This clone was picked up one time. CDR3 sequence reads: CASRTQVTSGNTIYF. CDR3 DNA sequence: TGCGCCAGCAGGACCCAGGTGACCAGTGGAAACACCATATATTTT. This chain uses TRBV4-3 with TRBJ1-3; D not resolved. Per germline, CDR1 LGHNA and CDR2 YSLEER. The length of the CDR3 is 15 residues. Between the trimmed V and J ends, which lost 6 bases and 3 bases, there was a span of 15 bases.